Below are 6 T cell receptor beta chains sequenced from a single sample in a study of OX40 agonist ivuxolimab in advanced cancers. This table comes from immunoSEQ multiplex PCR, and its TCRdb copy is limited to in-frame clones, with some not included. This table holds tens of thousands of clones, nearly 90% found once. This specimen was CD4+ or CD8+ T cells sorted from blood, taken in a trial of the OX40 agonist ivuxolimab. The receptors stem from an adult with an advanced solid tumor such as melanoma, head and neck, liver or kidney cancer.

Here the CDR3 DNA reads TGCGCCAGCAGCTTGGCAGGGGGGGACATGAACACTGAAGCTTTCTTT. Protein sequence: CASSLAGGDMNTEAFF. This chain joins TRBV5-1 and TRBJ1-1; 7 nucleotides agree with TRBD1. The J segment lost 0 bases and the V segment lost 0 bases, leaving 5 bases of the junction unmatched. The V gene's germline CDR1 is SGHRS and CDR2 YFSETQ. This CDR3 comprises 16 residues.

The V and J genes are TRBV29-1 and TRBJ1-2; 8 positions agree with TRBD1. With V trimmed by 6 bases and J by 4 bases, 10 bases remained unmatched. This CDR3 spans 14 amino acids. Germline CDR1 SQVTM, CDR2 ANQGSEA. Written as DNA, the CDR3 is TGCAGCGTCGAACCCGGACAGGGAGTCTATGGCTACACCTTC. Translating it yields CSVEPGQGVYGYTF.

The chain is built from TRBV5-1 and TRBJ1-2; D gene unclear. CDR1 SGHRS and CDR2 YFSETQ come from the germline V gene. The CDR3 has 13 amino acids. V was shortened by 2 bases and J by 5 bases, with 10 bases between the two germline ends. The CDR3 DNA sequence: TGCGCCAGCAGCTTCGACAAGACTTATGGCTACACCTTC. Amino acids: CASSFDKTYGYTF.

In nucleotides, the CDR3 is TGTGCCAGCAGCTCTACAGGGAGCAATCAGCCCCAGCATTTT. This encodes CASSSTGSNQPQHF. The chain links TRBV5-5 to TRBJ1-5; maybe TRBD1 (6 bases). The ends were cut back, 3 bases at V and 1 base at J, with 8 bases in the middle. The CDR3 consists of 14 residues. Germline V CDR1 and CDR2: SGHKS, YYEKEE (reference sequence).

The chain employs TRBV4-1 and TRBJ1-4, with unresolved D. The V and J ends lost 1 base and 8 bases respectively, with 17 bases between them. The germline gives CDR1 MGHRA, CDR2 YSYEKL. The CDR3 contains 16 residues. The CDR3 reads CASSQGFLASNEKLFF. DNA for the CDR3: TGCGCCAGCAGCCAAGGATTCTTAGCCTCGAACGAAAAACTGTTTTTT.

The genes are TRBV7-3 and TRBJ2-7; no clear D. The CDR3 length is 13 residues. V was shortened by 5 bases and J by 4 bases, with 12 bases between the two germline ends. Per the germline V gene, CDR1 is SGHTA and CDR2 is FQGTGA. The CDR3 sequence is CASSPHTYYEQYV. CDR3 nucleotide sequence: TGTGCCAGCAGCCCGCACACCTATTACGAGCAGTACGTC.